The 19 T cell receptor beta chains below were found in one sample sequenced in a study of Ad26.COV2.S vaccination and SARS-CoV-2 variants. TCRdb's table, derived via immunoSEQ multiplex PCR, lists solely in-frame clones and lacks some. Counted here are 150,000 to 200,000 clones, 70% to 90% occurring once; the ten biggest clones make up about 5.9%. Sequencing was performed on peripheral blood, taken after recovery from COVID-19. The receptors here all came from a human donor who had recovered from COVID-19.

A single count supports this clone. This chain connects TRBV2 to TRBJ1-4, with D possibly TRBD1 on 5 matching bases. V was trimmed by 1 base and J by 3 bases, leaving 9 bases between them. The CDR3 runs 15 residues. Germline V gives CDR1 SNHLY, CDR2 FYNNEI. The CDR3 region is CASSEEGRANEKLFF. The CDR3 DNA sequence: TGTGCCAGCAGTGAAGAGGGGCGAGCTAATGAAAAACTGTTTTTT.

The J gene is TRBJ1-6, the V gene TRBV19, with D perhaps matching TRBD1 (5 bases). The CDR3 runs 17 residues. V shed 5 bases and J shed 12 bases, with 26 bases lying between them. Germline V lookup: CDR1 LNHDA, CDR2 SQIVND (reference sequence). The CDR3 DNA reads TGTGCCAGTAGTTCTGTCCCGACAGTCTTGATCATGGGACCCCTCCACTTT. This encodes CASSSVPTVLIMGPLHF.

The chain uses TRBV12-3 or TRBV12-4 and TRBJ2-7, with no clear D. Trimming removed 0 bases at V and 2 bases at J, with 2 bases between. This CDR3 is 12 amino acids long. The CDR3 spells CASSLAAYEQYF. The CDR3 DNA reads as TGTGCCAGCAGTTTAGCCGCCTACGAGCAGTACTTC.

The gene calls are TRBV7-9 and TRBJ2-3; TRBD2 might be the D (5 bases). This CDR3 region has 13 residues. Germline V gene sequence: CDR1 SEHNR, CDR2 FQNEAQ (reference sequence). V shed 5 bases and J shed 6 bases, with 12 bases lying between them. The CDR3 nucleotides read TGTGCCAGCAGCCACCCCGGGGAGGATACGCAGTATTTT. As protein: CASSHPGEDTQYF.

The V and J genes are TRBV27 and TRBJ2-7, with D possibly matching TRBD2 (5 bases). Germline CDR1 MNHEY, CDR2 SMNVEV (reference sequence). This CDR3 contains 14 residues. The germline V and J ends were trimmed by 0 bases and 2 bases, with 8 bases remaining between them. As DNA, the CDR3 is TGTGCCAGCAGTTTATCGAGGGTAACCTACGAGCAGTACTTC. It is translated as CASSLSRVTYEQYF.

This sequence joins TRBV5-1 and TRBJ2-7; either TRBD1 or TRBD2 may fit D (6 bases each). The CDR3 spans 16 residues. The V end was cut by 6 bases, the J end by 3 bases, with 22 bases between. Germline CDR1 reads SGHRS; CDR2 reads YFSETQ. The CDR3 sequence is CASTLPRGDKFYEQYF. DNA of the CDR3: TGCGCCAGCACTTTACCTAGGGGGGACAAGTTCTACGAGCAGTACTTC.

V and J are TRBV9 and TRBJ2-5, with unresolved D. The CDR3 runs to 14 residues. V was trimmed by 4 bases and J by 5 bases, leaving 15 bases between them. Germline loops: CDR1 SGDLS, CDR2 YYNGEE. CDR3 nucleotides: TGTGCCAGCAGCTCTGGACCTCAAAGGGAGACCCAGTACTTC. As protein: CASSSGPQRETQYF.

V gene TRBV5-4 combines with J gene TRBJ2-5; tentatively, D is TRBD1 (5 bases). This CDR3 has 15 amino acids. Germline lookup yields CDR1 SGHNT and CDR2 YYREEE (reference sequence). The V and J ends lost 2 bases and 1 base respectively, with 12 bases between them. The CDR3 loop reads CASSFQGMGQETQYF. The CDR3 DNA reads as TGTGCCAGCAGCTTTCAGGGCATGGGCCAAGAGACCCAGTACTTC.

The chain combines TRBV7-8 with TRBJ2-1; D may correspond to TRBD1 or TRBD2 (5 bases each). The CDR3 consists of 12 residues. Trimming cost V 4 bases and J 9 bases, with 10 bases left between them. Germline assignment: CDR1 SGHVS and CDR2 FQNEAQ. The CDR3 sequence: CASSYTGTEQFF. CDR3 nucleotide sequence: TGTGCCAGCAGCTATACCGGGACTGAGCAGTTCTTC.

The CDR3: CASSSSEVAGAYEQYF. CDR3 DNA sequence: TGCGCCAGCAGCTCGTCGGAGGTAGCGGGGGCCTACGAGCAGTACTTC. The rearrangement joins TRBV5-1 to TRBJ2-7, with 9 bases that match TRBD2. This CDR3 comprises 16 residues. Germline V lookup: CDR1 SGHRS, CDR2 YFSETQ. The V gene end was trimmed by 3 bases and the J gene end by 2 bases; junction bases not matched to a gene: 9.

V gene TRBV9 combines with J gene TRBJ2-1, with D possibly TRBD2 on 5 matching bases. The ends were cut back, 0 bases at V and 5 bases at J, with 6 bases in the middle. CDR1 is SGDLS, CDR2 YYNGEE, per germline. This CDR3 comprises 13 residues. This CDR3 reads CASSVVGDNEQFF. The CDR3 bases are TGTGCCAGCAGCGTAGTCGGGGACAATGAGCAGTTCTTC.

The chain is built from TRBV7-9 and TRBJ1-4, with 8 positions matching TRBD1. The CDR3 is made up of 16 amino acids. The germline V gene encodes CDR1 SEHNR and CDR2 FQNEAQ (reference sequence). V lost 2 bases and J lost 5; bases outside the gene matches: 7. The CDR3 protein is CASSLRQGSLNEKLFF. For the CDR3, the DNA is TGTGCCAGCAGCTTACGACAGGGGAGTCTAAATGAAAAACTGTTTTTT.

This rearrangement joins TRBV7-8 to TRBJ2-1; D call uncertain. V shed 2 bases and J shed 2 bases, with 10 bases lying between them. In germline, CDR1 is SGHVS, CDR2 FQNEAQ. This CDR3 is built from 15 residues. This CDR3 is CASSLQKGPYNEQFF. The DNA for the CDR3 is TGTGCCAGCAGCTTACAGAAAGGACCCTACAATGAGCAGTTCTTC.

The chain carries TRBV23-1 and TRBJ1-6; no definite D call. Being an ORF, TRBV23-1 has a function that is uncertain. V was cut by 1 base and J by 4 bases, with 14 bases left in between. The CDR3 is 17 residues long. CDR3 DNA sequence: TGCGCCAGCAGTCAATATCCCCCAGGCGATTATAATTCACCCCTCCACTTT. Translating it yields CASSQYPPGDYNSPLHF.

This chain links TRBV5-1 with TRBJ2-1, with D tentatively TRBD2 (5 bases). This CDR3 has 17 amino acids. Germline V lookup: CDR1 SGHRS, CDR2 YFSETQ. V dropped 3 bases and J dropped 8 bases, with 24 bases sitting between them. The CDR3 loop reads CASSWANVYQTIYEQFF. The DNA for the CDR3 is TGCGCCAGCAGCTGGGCAAATGTGTATCAGACTATCTATGAGCAGTTCTTC.

The chain employs TRBV7-8 and TRBJ2-7, with D perhaps being TRBD1 or TRBD2 (6 bases each). From germline, CDR1 is SGHVS and CDR2 FQNEAQ. Trimming left V 5 bases short and J 0 bases short, with 17 bases between. The CDR3 loop spans 16 amino acids. The CDR3 reads CASSPTGASHSYEQYF. The DNA for the CDR3 is TGTGCCAGCAGCCCAACGGGGGCATCCCACTCCTACGAGCAGTACTTC.

V gene TRBV7-6 combines with J gene TRBJ2-1, with 8 bases fitting TRBD1. This CDR3 region has 16 residues. Losses at the gene ends were 4 bases for V and 1 base for J; bases not matched to a gene: 6. The V gene's germline CDR1 is SGHVS and CDR2 FNYEAQ. As DNA, the CDR3 is TGTGCCAGCAGCTATAGACAGGGGATATCCTACAATGAGCAGTTCTTC. It encodes CASSYRQGISYNEQFF.

The rearrangement links TRBV11-3 to TRBJ2-2; D gene uncertain. This CDR3 is built from 11 residues. Trimming removed 3 bases from V and 5 bases from J, with 1 base in between. The germline gives CDR1 SGHNT, CDR2 YENEEA. The CDR3 nucleotides are TGTGCCAGCAGCTTTACCGGGGAGCTGTTTTTT. It codes for CASSFTGELFF.

This clone was seen a few times. The chain has TRBV27 and TRBJ2-1; possibly TRBD1 for D (6 bases). Germline loops: CDR1 MNHEY, CDR2 SMNVEV (reference sequence). This CDR3 comprises 17 residues. Trimming shortened V by 2 bases and J by 4 bases, and 18 bases separated the two germline ends. The CDR3 DNA reads as TGTGCCAGCAGTTTAGGCCCTGCCAGGGGCGATTACAATGAGCAGTTCTTC. It yields the protein CASSLGPARGDYNEQFF.